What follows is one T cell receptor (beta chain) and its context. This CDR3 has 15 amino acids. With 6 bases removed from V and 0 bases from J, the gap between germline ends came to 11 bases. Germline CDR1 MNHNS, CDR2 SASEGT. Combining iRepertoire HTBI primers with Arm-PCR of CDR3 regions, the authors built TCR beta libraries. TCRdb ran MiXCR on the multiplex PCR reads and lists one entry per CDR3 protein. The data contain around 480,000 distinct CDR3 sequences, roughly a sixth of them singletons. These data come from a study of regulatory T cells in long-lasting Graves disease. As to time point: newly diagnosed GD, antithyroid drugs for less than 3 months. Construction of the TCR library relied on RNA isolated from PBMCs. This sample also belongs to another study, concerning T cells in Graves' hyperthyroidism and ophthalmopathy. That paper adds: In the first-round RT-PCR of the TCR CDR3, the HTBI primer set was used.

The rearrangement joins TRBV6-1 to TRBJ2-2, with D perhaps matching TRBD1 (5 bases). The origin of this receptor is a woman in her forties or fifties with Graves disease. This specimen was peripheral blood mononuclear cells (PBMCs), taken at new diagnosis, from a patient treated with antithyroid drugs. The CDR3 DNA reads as TGTGCCAGCAGCCTAAGCAGGGCGAACACCGGGGAGCTGTTTTTT. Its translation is CASSLSRANTGELFF.